This T cell receptor (beta chain) stems from a study of OX40 agonist ivuxolimab in advanced cancers. Overall study: Mean age about 60 years, range 23 to 79; about 81% male. Study conclusions and caveats: Expanded peripheral T-cell antigen specificity went undetermined. Relative to CD4+ cells, CD8+ T cells on average had more expanded clones.

The V gene lost 1 base and the J gene lost 5 bases, with 5 bases spanning the gap. The CDR3 contains 12 residues. Germline V gene lookup returns CDR1 SGHDN and CDR2 FVKESK. Of note for this clone: Its antigen is unknown.

Blood got drawn at baseline, again on cycle 4 day 1, and then on cycle 7 day 1. Libraries were prepared by immunoSEQ multiplex PCR; TCRdb keeps only in-frame clonotypes and omits some of them. The sample carries tens of thousands of clones, roughly nine tenths recorded once. Sequenced here: CD4+ or CD8+ T cells sorted from blood, sampled in a trial of the OX40 agonist ivuxolimab. The receptor comes from an adult with an advanced solid tumor such as melanoma, head and neck, liver or kidney cancer. The genes are TRBV14 and TRBJ2-5; tentative D call: TRBD2 (5 bases). As DNA, the CDR3 is TGTGCCAGCAGCCAAGGGGAGGAGACCCAGTACTTC. Its translation is CASSQGEETQYF.